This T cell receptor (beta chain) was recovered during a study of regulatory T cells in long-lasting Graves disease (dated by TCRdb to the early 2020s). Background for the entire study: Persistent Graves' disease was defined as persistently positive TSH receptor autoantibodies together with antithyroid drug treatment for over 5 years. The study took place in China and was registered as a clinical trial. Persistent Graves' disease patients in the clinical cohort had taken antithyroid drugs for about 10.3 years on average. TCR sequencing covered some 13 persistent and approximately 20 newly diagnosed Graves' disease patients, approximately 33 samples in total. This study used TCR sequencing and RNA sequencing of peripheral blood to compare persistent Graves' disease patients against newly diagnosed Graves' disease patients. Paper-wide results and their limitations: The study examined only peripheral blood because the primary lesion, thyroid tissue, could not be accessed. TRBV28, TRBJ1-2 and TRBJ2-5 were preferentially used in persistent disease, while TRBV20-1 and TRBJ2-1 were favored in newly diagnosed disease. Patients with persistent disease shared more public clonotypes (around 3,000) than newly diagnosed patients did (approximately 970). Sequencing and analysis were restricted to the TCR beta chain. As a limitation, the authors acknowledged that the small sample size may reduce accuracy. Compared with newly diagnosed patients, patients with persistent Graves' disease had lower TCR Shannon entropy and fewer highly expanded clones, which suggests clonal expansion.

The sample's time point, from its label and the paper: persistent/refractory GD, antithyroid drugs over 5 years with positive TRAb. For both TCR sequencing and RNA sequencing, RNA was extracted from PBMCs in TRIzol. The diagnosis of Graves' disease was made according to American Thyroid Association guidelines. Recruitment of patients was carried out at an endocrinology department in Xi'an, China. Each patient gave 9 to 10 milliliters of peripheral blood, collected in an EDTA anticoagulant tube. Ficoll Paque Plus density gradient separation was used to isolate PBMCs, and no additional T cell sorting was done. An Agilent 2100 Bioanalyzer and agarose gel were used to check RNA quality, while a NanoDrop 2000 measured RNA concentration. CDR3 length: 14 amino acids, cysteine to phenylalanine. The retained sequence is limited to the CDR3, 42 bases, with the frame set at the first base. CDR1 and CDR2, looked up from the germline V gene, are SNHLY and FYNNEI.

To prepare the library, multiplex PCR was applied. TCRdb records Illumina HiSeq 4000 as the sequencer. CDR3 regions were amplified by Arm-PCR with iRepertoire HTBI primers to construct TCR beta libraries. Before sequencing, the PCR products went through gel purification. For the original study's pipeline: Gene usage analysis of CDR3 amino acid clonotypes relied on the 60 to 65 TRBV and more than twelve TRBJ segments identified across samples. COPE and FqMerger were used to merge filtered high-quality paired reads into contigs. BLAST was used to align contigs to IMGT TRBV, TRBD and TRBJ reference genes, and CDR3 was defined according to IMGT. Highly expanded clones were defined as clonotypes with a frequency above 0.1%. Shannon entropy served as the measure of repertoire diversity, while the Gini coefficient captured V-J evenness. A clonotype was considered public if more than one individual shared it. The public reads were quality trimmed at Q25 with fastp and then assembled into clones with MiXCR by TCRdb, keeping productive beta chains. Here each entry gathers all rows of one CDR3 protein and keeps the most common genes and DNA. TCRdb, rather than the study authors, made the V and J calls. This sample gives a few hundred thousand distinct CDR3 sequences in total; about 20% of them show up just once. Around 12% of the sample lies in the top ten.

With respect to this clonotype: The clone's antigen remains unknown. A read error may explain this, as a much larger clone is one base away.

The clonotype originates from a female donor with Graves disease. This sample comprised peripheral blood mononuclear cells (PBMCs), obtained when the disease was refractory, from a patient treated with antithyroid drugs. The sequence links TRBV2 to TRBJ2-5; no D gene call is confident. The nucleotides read TGTGCCAGCAGGCAAGGACCCACGAAAGAGGCCCAGTACTTC. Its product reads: CASRQGPTKEAQYF.